Listed here are 27 T cell receptor beta chains from one sample, sequenced in a study of shared clonotypes between healthy human individuals. Sequencing was performed with immunoSEQ multiplex PCR; in TCRdb, only in-frame clones are kept and a portion is missing. Of hundreds of thousands of clones in the sample, roughly 70% were seen once. Sequencing was done on a sample of memory CD4+ T cells sorted from blood. Subset in this sample: CD45RA-negative fraction. These receptors came from a woman aged 25-40 years in good health.

In this sample, this clone turned up once. The V and J genes are TRBV28 and TRBJ2-1, with TRBD2 identical over 10 bases. The CDR3 has 16 residues. J lost 5 bases, V lost 5 bases, and 9 bases had no gene match. Germline CDR1 and CDR2: MDHEN and SYDVKM. In DNA, the CDR3 is TGTGCCAGCAGTAGTCTAGCGGGAGCGCAAAACAATGAGCAGTTCTTC. This translates into CASSSLAGAQNNEQFF.

This rearrangement joins TRBV5-1 to TRBJ2-5, with D tentatively TRBD2 (6 bases). Germline loops: CDR1 SGHRS, CDR2 YFSETQ. V was clipped by 4 bases and J by 1 base, with 11 bases between them. The CDR3 has 14 amino acids. CDR3: CASSVGTFQETQYF. The CDR3 DNA reads as TGCGCCAGCAGCGTCGGGACTTTCCAAGAGACCCAGTACTTC.

This clone has more than one count but fewer than ten. CDR3 sequence reads: CASAPGYGVGSEQYF. CDR3 DNA sequence: TGTGCTAGTGCGCCGGGGTACGGCGTCGGTTCCGAGCAGTACTTC. V usage is TRBV12-5 and J usage is TRBJ2-7; D is perhaps TRBD2 (5 bases). V dropped 7 bases and J dropped 6 bases, with 22 bases sitting between them. CDR3 size: 15 residues. Germline CDR1 is LGHNT and CDR2 is FRNRAP.

For the CDR3, the DNA is TGTGCCAGCTCACCACCCGCGGGCCGCTATGGCTACACCTTC. This encodes CASSPPAGRYGYTF. J is TRBJ1-2 and V is TRBV18; D is ambiguous. Per the germline V gene, CDR1 is KGHSH and CDR2 is LQKENI. Trimming removed 0 bases at V and 4 bases at J, with 9 bases between. CDR3 length equals 14 residues. Full variable domain (outside the CDR3, taken from reference TRBV18 and TRBJ1-2): NAGVMQNPRHLVRRRGQEARLRCSPMKGHSHVYWYRQLPEEGLKFMVYLQKENIIDESGMPKERFSAEFPKEGPSILRIQQVVRGDSAAYFCASSPPAGRYGYTFGSGTRLTVV.

This clone came up many times. V usage is TRBV5-6 and J usage is TRBJ2-2, with no clear D. Deletions cut 0 bases from V and 6 bases from J, with 3 bases between. This CDR3 region has 12 residues. Germline CDR1 reads SGHDT; CDR2 reads YYEEEE. The CDR3, as DNA: TGTGCCAGCAGCTTGGGGTCCGGGGAGCTGTTTTTT. Its protein product is CASSLGSGELFF.

The chain employs TRBV27 and TRBJ1-5; the D gene is possibly TRBD1 (6 bases). Germline V gene lookup returns CDR1 MNHEY and CDR2 SMNVEV (reference sequence). V lost 1 base, J lost 5 bases, and 12 bases lay in between. This CDR3 is 15 amino acids long. The CDR3 nucleotides are TGTGCCAGCAGTTTATGGTGGTCAGGGGATCAGCCCCAGCATTTT. Protein product: CASSLWWSGDQPQHF.

The chain employs TRBV2 and TRBJ1-4; D unresolved. This CDR3 comprises 13 residues. Germline loops: CDR1 SNHLY, CDR2 FYNNEI. Trimming took 7 bases from V and 6 from J, leaving 12 bases between them. The CDR3 DNA follows: TGTGCCAGCAACCGGCTACCCCATGAAAAACTGTTTTTT. Encoded protein: CASNRLPHEKLFF.

This clone was recorded a few times. This chain joins TRBV28 and TRBJ2-1; 9 bases are shared with TRBD2. This CDR3 comprises 14 residues. CDR1 and CDR2 from the germline V gene are MDHEN and SYDVKM. The ends lost 4 bases at V and 15 bases at J; junction bases unmatched: 13. CDR3 amino acids: CASSSRGLATEGFF. The CDR3 bases are TGTGCCAGCAGTTCCCGGGGACTAGCCACGGAGGGGTTCTTC.

The chain recombines TRBV10-1 with TRBJ2-7; D uncertain. The V end was cut by 3 bases, the J end by 2 bases, with 17 bases between. Germline CDR1 and CDR2: WNHNN and SYGVQD (reference sequence). The CDR3 extends over 16 amino acids. CDR3 loop: CASSEARAPDPYEQYF. CDR3 nucleotide sequence: TGCGCCAGCAGTGAAGCACGTGCCCCGGACCCCTACGAGCAGTACTTC.

This clone was detected once. The chain couples TRBV14 to TRBJ2-7; the D is unclear. The V gene's germline CDR1 is SGHDN and CDR2 FVKESK. Trimming removed 0 bases from V and 6 bases from J, with 12 bases in between. The CDR3 runs to 14 residues. CDR3 sequence: CASSQDWELGEQYF. The CDR3 bases are TGTGCCAGCAGCCAAGATTGGGAATTGGGCGAGCAGTACTTC.

The chain recombines TRBV5-1 with TRBJ1-4; 9 bases are shared with TRBD1. Germline CDR1 and CDR2: SGHRS and YFSETQ. With V trimmed by 4 bases and J by 7 bases, 8 bases remained unmatched. This CDR3 has 15 amino acids. CDR3 in amino acids: CASSIGGQGGEKLFF. Written as DNA, the CDR3 is TGCGCCAGCAGCATTGGGGGACAGGGTGGTGAAAAACTGTTTTTT.

The chain has TRBV7-2 and TRBJ2-1, with 10 bases matching TRBD2. The J segment lost 4 bases and the V segment lost 1 base, leaving 13 bases of the junction unmatched. This CDR3 has 19 amino acids. Germline assignment: CDR1 SGHTA and CDR2 FQGNSA. The CDR3 here is CASSLGLAGELDRYNEQFF. In DNA, the CDR3 is TGTGCCAGCAGCTTAGGGCTAGCGGGAGAGTTAGATAGATACAATGAGCAGTTCTTC.

The chain links TRBV19 to TRBJ1-1; D call uncertain. The CDR3 is 12 amino acids. V was trimmed by 4 bases and J by 8 bases, leaving 11 bases between them. The V gene's germline CDR1 is LNHDA and CDR2 SQIVND (reference sequence). CDR3 sequence reads: CASSNGEWEAFF. As DNA, the CDR3 is TGTGCCAGTAGTAACGGGGAATGGGAAGCTTTCTTT.

This chain connects TRBV6-5 to TRBJ1-3, with D unresolved. CDR3 length equals 13 residues. The germline V gene encodes CDR1 MNHEY and CDR2 SVGAGI. V gave up 5 bases and J gave up 9 bases, with 14 bases separating them. The CDR3 here is CASSTAIHPTIYF. The CDR3 coding sequence is TGTGCCAGCAGTACAGCGATTCATCCCACCATATATTTT.

The CDR3 sequence is CASSSQLAGGPYEQFF. In nucleotides, the CDR3 is TGTGCCAGCAGCTCCCAACTAGCGGGAGGGCCTTATGAGCAGTTCTTC. The chain is built from TRBV7-2 and TRBJ2-1; TRBD2 agrees at 13 bases. The CDR3 runs 16 residues. The germline V gene has CDR1 SGHTA and CDR2 FQGNSA. V lost 4 bases to trimming and J lost 8 bases; unmatched junction nucleotides: 8.

This chain uses TRBV19 with TRBJ2-5, with D possibly being TRBD1 (6 bases). Germline-derived CDR1 and CDR2 are LNHDA and SQIVND (reference sequence). The CDR3 covers 16 residues. V lost 7 bases, J lost 7 bases, and 25 bases lay in between. The CDR3 here is CASTPTQSSKGGTQYF. DNA for the CDR3: TGTGCCAGTACTCCGACGCAGTCATCTAAAGGGGGGACCCAGTACTTC.

About this clone: A read error is the likely source, as a far larger clone sits one nucleotide away. The rearrangement joins TRBV6-6 to TRBJ1-3, with no clear D. There are 13 residues in the CDR3. Germline assignment: CDR1 MNHNY and CDR2 SVGAGI (reference sequence). Trimming took 7 bases from V and 0 from J, leaving 7 bases between them. The CDR3 spells CASIKDSGNTIYF. In nucleotides, the CDR3 is TGTGCCAGCATAAAGGACTCTGGAAACACCATATATTTT.

This clone occurred once. The rearrangement links TRBV5-6 to TRBJ2-3; tentatively, D is TRBD2 (5 bases). Germline V gene data show CDR1 as SGHDT and CDR2 as YYEEEE. The CDR3 has 13 amino acids. The germline V and J ends were trimmed by 1 base and 4 bases, with 7 bases remaining between them. CDR3 protein: CASSLLASDTQYF. The CDR3 DNA follows: TGTGCCAGCAGCTTGCTAGCTTCAGATACGCAGTATTTT.

This clone was seen only once. The CDR3 loop reads CASRGRNRQGTAYEQYF. The CDR3 nucleotides read TGTGCCAGCAGGGGCCGCAATAGACAGGGGACGGCCTACGAGCAGTACTTC. The chain uses TRBV2 and TRBJ2-7; 8 bases are shared with TRBD1. Germline V gene data show CDR1 as SNHLY and CDR2 as FYNNEI. This CDR3 comprises 17 residues. V shed 6 bases and J 2 bases; nucleotides not matched to a gene: 15.

This chain links TRBV7-2 with TRBJ1-1; D not resolved. The CDR3 covers 11 residues. Germline CDR1 reads SGHTA; CDR2 reads FQGNSA. V lost 3 bases, J lost 13 bases, and 12 bases lay in between. CDR3 in amino acids: CASSFHYVVFF. Here the CDR3 DNA reads TGTGCCAGCAGCTTCCACTATGTCGTTTTCTTT.

This clone showed up just a few times. This rearrangement joins TRBV6-6 to TRBJ2-7, with 9 bases identical to TRBD1. The CDR3 is 16 amino acids. Looked up from germline, CDR1 is MNHNY and CDR2 is SVGAGI (reference sequence). V lost 4 bases and J lost 2; bases outside the gene matches: 9. CDR3 loop: CASSSPGQGRAYEQYF. The CDR3 nucleotides are TGTGCCAGCAGTTCCCCGGGACAGGGAAGGGCCTACGAGCAGTACTTC.

This rearrangement joins TRBV7-2 to TRBJ2-2, with unresolved D. The germline V gene encodes CDR1 SGHTA and CDR2 FQGNSA. Trimming took 5 bases from V and 6 from J, leaving 13 bases between them. The CDR3 contains 14 residues. The CDR3 here is CASSVASLAGELFF. CDR3 nucleotides: TGTGCCAGCAGCGTCGCTAGTCTCGCCGGGGAGCTGTTTTTT.

The chain employs TRBV4-1 and TRBJ2-7; D remains unclear. Germline-derived CDR1 and CDR2 are MGHRA and YSYEKL. The CDR3 spans 18 residues. V was pared by 0 bases and J by 6 bases, with 24 bases between. CDR3 coding DNA: TGCGCCAGCAGCCAAGAAAGAGGAGTGAGTACTTCCAAGGTCGAGCAGTACTTC. Translating gives CASSQERGVSTSKVEQYF.

About this clone: Different DNA sequences within this sample yield the same CDR3. J is TRBJ2-1 and V is TRBV28; D is tentatively TRBD1 or TRBD2 (5 bases each). The CDR3 sequence is 15 residues long. Trimming left V 8 bases short and J 0 bases short, with 14 bases between. Germline V lookup: CDR1 MDHEN, CDR2 SYDVKM. This CDR3 reads CASRLEGSSYNEQFF. The CDR3 DNA reads TGTGCCAGCCGACTCGAGGGGAGCTCCTACAATGAGCAGTTCTTC.

This clone appeared a few times. The chain links TRBV21-1 to TRBJ1-5. TRBV21-1 is a known pseudogene. CDR3 length equals 16 residues. The CDR3 DNA is TGTGCCAGCACCCAACCGACCCTGAGGGATGGTCAGCCCCAGCATTTT. Protein product: CASTQPTLRDGQPQHF.

This clone was seen once. The chain couples TRBV5-1 to TRBJ2-3, with 9 bases aligning to TRBD2. The CDR3 covers 14 residues. After removal of 3 bases from V and 5 bases from J, the junction contained 4 bases not matched to a gene. CDR1 and CDR2 from the germline V gene are SGHRS and YFSETQ. For the CDR3, the DNA is TGCGCCAGCAGCTCTAGCGGGACGGAAGATACGCAGTATTTT. Protein product: CASSSSGTEDTQYF.

The chain combines TRBV7-2 with TRBJ2-5; D uncertain. This CDR3 is 14 amino acids long. The V gene's germline CDR1 is SGHTA and CDR2 FQGNSA. V was shortened by 3 bases and J by 2 bases, with 10 bases between the two germline ends. The CDR3 nucleotides read TGTGCCAGCAGCTTTACGGGCAGGCAAGAGACCCAGTACTTC. It encodes CASSFTGRQETQYF.